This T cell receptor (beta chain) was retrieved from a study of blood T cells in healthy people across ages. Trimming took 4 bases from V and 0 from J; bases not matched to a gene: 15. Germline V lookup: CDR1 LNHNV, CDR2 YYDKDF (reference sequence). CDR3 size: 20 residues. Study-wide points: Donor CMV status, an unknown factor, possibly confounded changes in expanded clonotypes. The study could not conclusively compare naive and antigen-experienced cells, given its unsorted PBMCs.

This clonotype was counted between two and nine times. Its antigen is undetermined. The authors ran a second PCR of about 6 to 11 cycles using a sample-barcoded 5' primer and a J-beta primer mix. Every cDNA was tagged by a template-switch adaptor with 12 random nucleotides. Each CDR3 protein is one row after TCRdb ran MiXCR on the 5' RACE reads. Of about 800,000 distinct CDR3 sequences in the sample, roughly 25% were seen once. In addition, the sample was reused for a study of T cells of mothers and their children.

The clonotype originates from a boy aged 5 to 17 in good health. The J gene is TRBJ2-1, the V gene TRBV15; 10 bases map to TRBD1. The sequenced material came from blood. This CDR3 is CATSKRGRQGAASSYNEQFF. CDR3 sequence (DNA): TGTGCCACCAGCAAGAGGGGTCGACAGGGGGCCGCAAGCTCCTACAATGAGCAGTTCTTC.